What follows is one T cell receptor beta chain and its context. The clone's antigen remains unknown. Base qualities are not provided; no much larger clone lies one nucleotide away. The time point label, as the study defines it: about 28 days (+/-7) after the second vaccine dose. AZD1222 recipients whose second dose came at about 4 weeks and those whose second dose came at about 12 weeks were combined into one group, since spike-specific TCR depth and breadth did not differ between the two schedules. Vaccinee samples came from UK trials COV001 and COV002, including a single-blind randomized controlled phase 2/3 trial of AZD1222 (ChAdOx1 nCoV-19) in healthy adults. For TCRbeta chain sequencing, PBMC samples were collected from trial participants at day 0 and at day 28 after the second dose. This entry comes from a study of T cell responses to AZD1222 COVID-19 vaccine (dated by TCRdb to the early 2020s). General notes on the study: A total of about 230 trial participants underwent TCR sequencing, of whom approximately 210 received two doses of AZD1222 and about 25 received two doses of the MenACWY control vaccine. Trial participants were enrolled by age into 18-55, 56-69 and 70-plus year subgroups, with around 150, 28 and 57 TCR-sequenced participants respectively.

The CDR3, from cysteine to phenylalanine, totals 15 residues. Just CDR3 DNA is preserved here, 45 bases in frame from base 1. V has 7 bases trimmed and J has 4 bases trimmed; junction bases matching no gene number 7. The CDR1 and CDR2 encoded by the germline V gene are SGHVS and FQNEAQ. Findings and caveats that apply to the study as a whole: After two AZD1222 doses, both the breadth and the depth of spike-specific TCRs were significantly higher than at day 0 and than in MenACWY recipients. Reportedly, close to half of the unique spike-specific TCRs recognized epitopes lying outside the regions that are mutated in the B.1.351 and B.1.1.7 variants. The vaccine-associated CD4 TCRs covered the entire spike protein, and the dominant responses fell in regions 160-218 and 743-854. Because no samples from the day 14 peak response were available, repertoires could be characterized only after the peak T cell response. In the small 56-69-year group, the increase in depth fell short of significance, most likely because of low power. Participants were mostly white British and included more females than males, and it was suggested by the authors that clonal diversity may have been underestimated. Conclusions about previously exposed vaccinees are limited, since just a handful of AZD1222 recipients were seropositive for SARS-CoV-2 at baseline.

The CDR3 regions of human TCRbeta chains were analyzed by immunosequencing. Concerning the study's data processing: TCRs in the repertoires were compared against a reference library of SARS-CoV-2-specific TCRs that had been generated with the MIRA antigen-specificity platform. Breadth was defined as the fraction of unique TCRs that were SARS-CoV-2-associated, and depth was defined as the fraction of total T cells that were SARS-CoV-2-associated. Using the MIRA data, every spike-specific TCR was mapped to the spike region that the TCR reacted to and assigned to either a CD4 or a CD8 class. Log10-transformed breadth and depth values were compared by one-way ANOVA with Sidak's multiple comparisons tests. The immuneACCESS repertoire file appears here via TCRdb, limited to in-frame rearrangements. These files lack a portion of the clones; in checked studies, under half of the deficit traces to unresolved V genes, and the cause of the others is not known. Clonal size and the V and J genes are those of that table, whereas D and trimming came from the DNA. A total of about 180,000 clones appear in this sample, approximately 94% of them only once. Jointly, the top ten make up roughly 1.7% of the sample.

Recombination linked TRBV7-8 to TRBJ1-5; 10 bases in the middle match TRBD1. The sequences come from peripheral blood, collected 28 days after the second AZD1222 dose. This TCR derives from an adult who received the AZD1222 COVID-19 vaccine. The sequence in DNA is TGTGCCAGCACCAGGGACAGGGGTAGAAATCAGCCCCAGCATTTT. It specifies CASTRDRGRNQPQHF.